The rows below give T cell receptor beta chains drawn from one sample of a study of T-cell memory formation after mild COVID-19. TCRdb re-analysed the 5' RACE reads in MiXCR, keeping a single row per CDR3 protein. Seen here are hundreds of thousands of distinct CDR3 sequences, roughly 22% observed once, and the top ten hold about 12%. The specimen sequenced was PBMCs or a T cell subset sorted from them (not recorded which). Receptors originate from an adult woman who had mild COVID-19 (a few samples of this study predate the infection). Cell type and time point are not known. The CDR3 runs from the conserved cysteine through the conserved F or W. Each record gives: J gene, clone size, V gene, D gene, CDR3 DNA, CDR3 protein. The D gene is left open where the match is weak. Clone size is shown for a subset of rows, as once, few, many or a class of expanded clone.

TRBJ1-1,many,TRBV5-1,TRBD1,TGCGCCAGCAGCTCCTTGTCCTTTGGGAGGGGGCAGAACACTGAAGCTTTCTTT,CASSSLSFGRGQNTEAFF
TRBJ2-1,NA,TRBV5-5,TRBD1,TGTGCCAGCAGCTTGGGCAGGGGGCAACAAAATGAGCAGTTCTTC,CASSLGRGQQNEQFF
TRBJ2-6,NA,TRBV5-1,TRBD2,TGCGACCCCCAGGCGGGGGCTGGGGCCAACGTCCTGACTTTC,CDPQAGAGANVLTF
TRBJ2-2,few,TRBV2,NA,TGTGCCAGCAGTGAAGCGAGGCGGCCCGGGGAGCTGTTTTTT,CASSEARRPGELFF
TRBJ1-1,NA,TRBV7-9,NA,TGTGCCAGCAGCTTAGGGGGCCGGTTTGAAGCTTTCTTT,CASSLGGRFEAFF
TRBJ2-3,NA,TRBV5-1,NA,TGCGCCAGCAGCCGGGAAATTTATTTGAGCACAGATACGCAGTATTTT,CASSREIYLSTDTQYF
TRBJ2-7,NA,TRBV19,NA,TGTGCCAGTAGTTGGTCAGGGAGGACGTACGAGCAGTACTTC,CASSWSGRTYEQYF
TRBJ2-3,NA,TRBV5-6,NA,TGTGCCAGCAGCTTGGCCGTAACGGGGGCCCCGCTAACAGATACGCAGTATTTT,CASSLAVTGAPLTDTQYF
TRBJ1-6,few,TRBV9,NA,TGTGCCAGCAGCGTAGGAAGGGGCGGTAATTCACCCCTCCACTTT,CASSVGRGGNSPLHF
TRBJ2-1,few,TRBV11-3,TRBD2,TGTGCCAGCAGCTTAGACAGCGGGGGGGCCCGATCGGACAATGAGCAGTTCTTC,CASSLDSGGARSDNEQFF
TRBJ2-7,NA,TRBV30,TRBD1,TGTGCCTGGAGTGTACTGACAGGGGCCGAGCAGTACTTC,CAWSVLTGAEQYF
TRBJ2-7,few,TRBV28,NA,TGTGCCAGCAGTTTTCAACTCGAGCAGTACTTC,CASSFQLEQYF
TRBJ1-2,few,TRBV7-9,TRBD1,TGTGCCAGCAGCTTAGTCGCGGGACAGGGGGCCGATGGCTACACCTTC,CASSLVAGQGADGYTF
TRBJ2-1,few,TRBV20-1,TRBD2,TGCAGTGCTAGAACAGGACTAGCGGGAGTCAATGAGCAGTTCTTC,CSARTGLAGVNEQFF
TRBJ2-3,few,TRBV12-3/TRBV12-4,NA,TGTGCCAGCAGTTACCGGGCGGGACATAGTACGCAGTATTTT,CASSYRAGHSTQYF
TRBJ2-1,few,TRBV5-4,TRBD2,TGTGCCAGCAGCTTCGGGCGGGAGGGCCAGCAGTTCTTC,CASSFGREGQQFF
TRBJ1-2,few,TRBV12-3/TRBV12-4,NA,TGTGCCAGCAGTCAGACAGACTACTATGGCTACACCTTC,CASSQTDYYGYTF
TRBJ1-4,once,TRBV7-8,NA,TGTGCCAGCAGCCGACGGGACACAGCCGAAAAACTGTTTTTT,CASSRRDTAEKLFF
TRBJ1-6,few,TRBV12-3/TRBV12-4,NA,TGTGCCAGCAGTTTACAGGGGCAGAATAATTCACCCCTCCACTTT,CASSLQGQNNSPLHF
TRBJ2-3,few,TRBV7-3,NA,TGTGCCAGCAGCTTATTAGGGGGGGGACCCAGCACAGATACGCAGTATTTT,CASSLLGGGPSTDTQYF
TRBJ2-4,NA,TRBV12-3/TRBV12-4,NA,TGTGCCAGCACTTTCGGGGTAGCCAAAAACATTCAGTACTTC,CASTFGVAKNIQYF
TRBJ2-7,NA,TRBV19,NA,TGTGCCAGTAGTATAGCGGGAACCTCCTACGAGCAGTACTTC,CASSIAGTSYEQYF
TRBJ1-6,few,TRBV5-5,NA,TGTGCCAGCAGCTCCTACCTTGGGAGCCTCCACTTT,CASSSYLGSLHF
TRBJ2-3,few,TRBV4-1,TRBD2,TGCGCCAGCAGCCAAGATGGGACTAGGGTGCAGTATTTT,CASSQDGTRVQYF
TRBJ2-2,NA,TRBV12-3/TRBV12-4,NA,TGTGCCATCTCCATGGGGCAAGGAGTGTCCGGGGAGCTGTTTTTT,CAISMGQGVSGELFF
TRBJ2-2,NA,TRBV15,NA,TGTGCCACCAGCAGAGATAGGAGGACGGCGAACACCGGGGAGCTGTTTTTT,CATSRDRRTANTGELFF
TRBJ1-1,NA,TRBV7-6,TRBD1,TGTGCCAGCAGCTCCCAGGGGGCGGAGAACACTGAAGCTTTCTTT,CASSSQGAENTEAFF
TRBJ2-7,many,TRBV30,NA,TGTGCCTGGAGTTCTGCCCCGGTGGGCTACGAGCAGTACTTC,CAWSSAPVGYEQYF
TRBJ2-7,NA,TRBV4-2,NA,TGTGCCAGCAGCCGGAATAGTGTCACCTACGAGCAGTACTTC,CASSRNSVTYEQYF
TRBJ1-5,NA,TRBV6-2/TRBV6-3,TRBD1,TGTGCCAGCAGTTACCCGACCGGACAGGGGATGAATCAGCCCCAGCATTTT,CASSYPTGQGMNQPQHF
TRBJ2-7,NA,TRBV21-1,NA,TGTGCCAGCAGACTGAAGGAGGGACTAGCGAGTCACTACGAGCAGTACTTC,CASRLKEGLASHYEQYF
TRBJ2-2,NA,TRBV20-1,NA,TGCAGTGCTAGACATACCGCGGAGGTATACACCGGGGAGCTGTTTTTT,CSARHTAEVYTGELFF